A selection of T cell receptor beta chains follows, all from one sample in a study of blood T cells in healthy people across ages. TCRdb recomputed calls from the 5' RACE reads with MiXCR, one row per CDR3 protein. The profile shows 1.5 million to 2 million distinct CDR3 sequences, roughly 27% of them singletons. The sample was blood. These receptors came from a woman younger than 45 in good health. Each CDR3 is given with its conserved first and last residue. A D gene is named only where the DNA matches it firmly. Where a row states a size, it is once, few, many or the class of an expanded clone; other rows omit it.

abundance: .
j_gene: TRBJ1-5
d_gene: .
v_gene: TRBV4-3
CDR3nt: TGCGCCAGCAGCCATAACCGGGGGTTCAATCAGCCCCAGCATTTT
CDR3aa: CASSHNRGFNQPQHF

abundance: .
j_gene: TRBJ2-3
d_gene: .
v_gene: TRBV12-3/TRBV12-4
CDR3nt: TGTGCCAGCAGTTCGAAGTTAGAAACAGATACGCAGTATTTT
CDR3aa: CASSSKLETDTQYF

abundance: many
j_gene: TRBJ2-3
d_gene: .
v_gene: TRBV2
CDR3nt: TGTGCCAGCAGCCCCACACTAAGCACAGATACGCAGTATTTT
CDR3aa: CASSPTLSTDTQYF

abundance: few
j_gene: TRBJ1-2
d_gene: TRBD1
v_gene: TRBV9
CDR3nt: TGTGCCAGCAGCGTAGGGACAGGGCCCCTCTATGGCTACACCTTC
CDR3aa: CASSVGTGPLYGYTF

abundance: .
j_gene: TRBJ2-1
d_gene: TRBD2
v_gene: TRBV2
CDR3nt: TGTGCCAGTACTCCGGGACTAGCGGGCGGGAATGAGCAGTTCTTC
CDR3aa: CASTPGLAGGNEQFF

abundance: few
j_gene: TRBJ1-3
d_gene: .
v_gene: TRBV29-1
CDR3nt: TGCAGCGTTGACCAGGAATGGGGAGGGAGTGGAAACACCATATATTTT
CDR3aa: CSVDQEWGGSGNTIYF

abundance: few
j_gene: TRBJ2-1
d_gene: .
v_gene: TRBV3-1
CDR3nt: TGTGCCAGCAGCCAAGTGGCTAGCGTATACAATGAGCAGTTCTTC
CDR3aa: CASSQVASVYNEQFF

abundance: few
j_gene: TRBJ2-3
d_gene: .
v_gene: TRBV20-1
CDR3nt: TGCAGTGCTACTCGAGGCTTTAGCACAGATACGCAGTATTTT
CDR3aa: CSATRGFSTDTQYF

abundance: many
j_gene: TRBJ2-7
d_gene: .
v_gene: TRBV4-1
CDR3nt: TGCGCCAGCAGCCAAGTTTATGGTACCTACGAGCAGTACTTC
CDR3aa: CASSQVYGTYEQYF

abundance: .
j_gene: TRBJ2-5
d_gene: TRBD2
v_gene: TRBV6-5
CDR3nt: TGTGCCAGCTCTCTAGCGGGGGGCCGTGACCAAGAGACCCAGTACTTC
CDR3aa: CASSLAGGRDQETQYF

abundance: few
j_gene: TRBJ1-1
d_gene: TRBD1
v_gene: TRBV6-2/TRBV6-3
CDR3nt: TGTGCCAGCAGTTCCGGGACAGACGAAGCTTTCTTT
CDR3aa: CASSSGTDEAFF

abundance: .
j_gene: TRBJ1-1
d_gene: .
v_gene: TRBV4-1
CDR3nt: TGCGCCAGCAGCCAACAACAGGGAAAGAACACTGAAGCTTTCTTT
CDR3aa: CASSQQQGKNTEAFF

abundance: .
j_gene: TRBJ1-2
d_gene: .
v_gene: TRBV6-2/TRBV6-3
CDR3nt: .
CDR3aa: CASSSSGRNYGYTF

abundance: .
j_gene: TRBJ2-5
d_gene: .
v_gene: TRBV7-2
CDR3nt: TGTGCCAGCAGCTTAGGACCCGAGCGCCACCAAGAGACCCAGTACTTC
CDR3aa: CASSLGPERHQETQYF

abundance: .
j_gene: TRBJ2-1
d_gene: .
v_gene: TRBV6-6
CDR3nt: TGTGCCAGCAGTTTCTTCGGGGGCCCCAATGAGCAGTTCTTC
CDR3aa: CASSFFGGPNEQFF

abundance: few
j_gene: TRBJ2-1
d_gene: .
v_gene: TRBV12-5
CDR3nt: TGTGCTAGTGGTTTGGAGAGCTCCTACAATGAGCAGTTCTTC
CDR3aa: CASGLESSYNEQFF

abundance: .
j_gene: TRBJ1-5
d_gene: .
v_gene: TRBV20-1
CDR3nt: TGCAGTGCTAGAGCAACACCCTATCAGCCCCAGCATTTT
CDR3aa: CSARATPYQPQHF